This is a list of T cell receptor beta chains from one sample in a study of blood T cells in healthy people across ages. In TCRdb, the 5' RACE reads were re-called with MiXCR into one record per CDR3 protein. The sample records around 1,700,000 distinct CDR3 sequences, roughly 28% being singletons. Sequencing input: blood. The receptor set was obtained from a woman in her twenties or thirties in good health. Both conserved end residues are part of each CDR3. A D gene is named only where the DNA matches it firmly. Rows give clone size only sometimes, using once, few, many, or a class for an expanded clone.

d_gene: TRBD1; j_gene: TRBJ2-5; abundance: -; v_gene: TRBV18; CDR3nt: TGTGCCAGCTCAAACGACAGGGGCCAAGAGACCCGGTACTTC; CDR3aa: CASSNDRGQETRYF
d_gene: TRBD2; j_gene: TRBJ2-3; abundance: -; v_gene: TRBV11-2; CDR3nt: TGTGCCAGCAGCTTAGGGGGGACTAGCGGAGGGATTTCGCAGTATTTT; CDR3aa: CASSLGGTSGGISQYF
d_gene: TRBD2; j_gene: TRBJ2-7; abundance: many; v_gene: TRBV4-2; CDR3nt: TGTGCCAGCAGCCAAGACCGACTAGCGACCGAGCAGTACTTC; CDR3aa: CASSQDRLATEQYF
d_gene: TRBD1; j_gene: TRBJ2-1; abundance: few; v_gene: TRBV5-1; CDR3nt: TGCGCCAGCAGCTGGATGACAGGGCTTAAAGACAATGAGCAGTTCTTC; CDR3aa: CASSWMTGLKDNEQFF
d_gene: TRBD2; j_gene: TRBJ2-1; abundance: -; v_gene: TRBV14; CDR3nt: TGTGCCAGCAGCCAAGCGAGACTAGCGGGAGGGCCGGTTGAGCAGTTCTTC; CDR3aa: CASSQARLAGGPVEQFF
d_gene: -; j_gene: TRBJ2-1; abundance: -; v_gene: TRBV7-3; CDR3nt: TGTGCCAGCAGCTTAGAACTCACCTACAATGAGCAGTTCTTC; CDR3aa: CASSLELTYNEQFF
d_gene: -; j_gene: TRBJ2-3; abundance: -; v_gene: TRBV24-1; CDR3nt: TGTGCCACCAGTGATTTTCTGGCTACGCAGTATTTT; CDR3aa: CATSDFLATQYF
d_gene: TRBD1; j_gene: TRBJ1-1; abundance: few; v_gene: TRBV12-3/TRBV12-4; CDR3nt: TGTGCCAGCAGTCCGGACAGGGTCACTGAAGCTTTCTTT; CDR3aa: CASSPDRVTEAFF
d_gene: TRBD2; j_gene: TRBJ2-7; abundance: few; v_gene: TRBV20-1; CDR3nt: TGCAGTGCTAGAGTGGGCCTGGGACTAGCGGGAGGACGCCGGCCAGGCGAGCAGTACTTC; CDR3aa: CSARVGLGLAGGRRPGEQYF
d_gene: TRBD1; j_gene: TRBJ2-1; abundance: -; v_gene: TRBV20-1; CDR3nt: TGCAGTGCTAGAGAACGGGACAGGGCCCTGTATGAGCGGTTCTTC; CDR3aa: CSARERDRALYERFF
d_gene: TRBD1; j_gene: TRBJ1-5; abundance: few; v_gene: TRBV3-1; CDR3nt: TGTGCCAGCAGCCCCGGACAGGGGTACAATCAGCCCCAGCATTTT; CDR3aa: CASSPGQGYNQPQHF
d_gene: TRBD1; j_gene: TRBJ1-4; abundance: -; v_gene: TRBV20-1; CDR3nt: TGCAGTGCTAGGAGGGGGCAGTATAATGAAAAACGGTTTTTT; CDR3aa: CSARRGQYNEKRFF
d_gene: -; j_gene: TRBJ2-1; abundance: few; v_gene: TRBV6-1; CDR3nt: TGTGCCAGCAGTGAGCAACAGGGAATAGGGACCCAGTTCTTC; CDR3aa: CASSEQQGIGTQFF
d_gene: TRBD2; j_gene: TRBJ2-3; abundance: few; v_gene: TRBV5-5; CDR3nt: TGTGCCAGCAGCGCCAGCGGGAGTAGGGGTGGCACAGATACGCAGTATTTT; CDR3aa: CASSASGSRGGTDTQYF
d_gene: -; j_gene: TRBJ2-3; abundance: -; v_gene: TRBV11-2; CDR3nt: TGTGCCAGCAGCTTAGGACGGGATGGGCAGTATTTT; CDR3aa: CASSLGRDGQYF
d_gene: -; j_gene: TRBJ1-2; abundance: -; v_gene: TRBV9; CDR3nt: TGTGCCAGCAGCAACTCAGGAGTGGATGGCTACACCTTC; CDR3aa: CASSNSGVDGYTF
d_gene: -; j_gene: TRBJ1-4; abundance: few; v_gene: TRBV4-1; CDR3nt: TGCGCCAGTAGCCAAGAATCAGTCACGGCTGAAAAACTGTTTTTT; CDR3aa: CASSQESVTAEKLFF
d_gene: TRBD1; j_gene: TRBJ2-2; abundance: -; v_gene: TRBV5-6; CDR3nt: TGTGCCAGCAGCTTGGAGACAGGGATAAACCCCGGGGAGCTGTTTTTT; CDR3aa: CASSLETGINPGELFF
d_gene: -; j_gene: TRBJ1-5; abundance: few; v_gene: TRBV6-2/TRBV6-3; CDR3nt: TGTGCCAGCAGTTACGGGGCCGATCAGCATTTT; CDR3aa: CASSYGADQHF
d_gene: -; j_gene: TRBJ1-6; abundance: -; v_gene: TRBV5-1; CDR3nt: TGCGCCAGCAGCTTGGTTCCTCGGACCTATAATTCACCCCTCCACTTT; CDR3aa: CASSLVPRTYNSPLHF
d_gene: -; j_gene: TRBJ1-5; abundance: -; v_gene: TRBV7-9; CDR3nt: TGTGCCAGCAGCTTGGGGGGCCTGAGGGACCAGCCCCAGCATTTT; CDR3aa: CASSLGGLRDQPQHF
d_gene: -; j_gene: TRBJ2-3; abundance: -; v_gene: TRBV28; CDR3nt: TGTGCCAGCAGCACACTCGGGGTATTTACGCAGTATTTT; CDR3aa: CASSTLGVFTQYF
d_gene: -; j_gene: TRBJ2-1; abundance: many; v_gene: TRBV20-1; CDR3nt: TGCAGTGCTACGGGACGGACGTACAATGAGCAGTTCTTC; CDR3aa: CSATGRTYNEQFF
d_gene: -; j_gene: TRBJ2-6; abundance: -; v_gene: TRBV5-1; CDR3nt: TGCGCCAGCAGCTTAGGACAGCTGCCCTCTGGGGTCAACGTCCTGACTTTC; CDR3aa: CASSLGQLPSGVNVLTF
d_gene: -; j_gene: TRBJ2-7; abundance: many; v_gene: TRBV28; CDR3nt: TGTGCCAGCACCACTGGATACGGCTCCTACGAGCAGTACTTC; CDR3aa: CASTTGYGSYEQYF
d_gene: -; j_gene: TRBJ2-1; abundance: many; v_gene: TRBV28; CDR3nt: TGTGCCAGCAGTCGGGGGACGCCTCGATCTGAAGAGCAGTTCTTC; CDR3aa: CASSRGTPRSEEQFF
d_gene: TRBD2; j_gene: TRBJ2-1; abundance: few; v_gene: TRBV7-9; CDR3nt: TGTGCCAGCTTAGACGGGACTAGCGGGAGCTATGAGCAGTTCTTC; CDR3aa: CASLDGTSGSYEQFF
d_gene: TRBD2; j_gene: TRBJ2-1; abundance: -; v_gene: TRBV5-1; CDR3nt: TGCGCCAGCAGCTTGGTGGTTAGCGGGGGACCGAACAATGAGCAGTTCTTC; CDR3aa: CASSLVVSGGPNNEQFF
d_gene: TRBD2; j_gene: TRBJ2-7; abundance: -; v_gene: TRBV7-6; CDR3nt: TGTGCCAGCAGCTTTGAGCGGGGGCCCTCCTACGAGCAGTACTTC; CDR3aa: CASSFERGPSYEQYF
d_gene: -; j_gene: TRBJ2-2; abundance: -; v_gene: TRBV7-2; CDR3nt: TGTGCCAGCAGCTTAGCGCTTGGGCACACGGCTGGGGAGCTGTTTTTT; CDR3aa: CASSLALGHTAGELFF
d_gene: TRBD1; j_gene: TRBJ1-6; abundance: few; v_gene: TRBV12-3/TRBV12-4; CDR3nt: TGTGCCAGCAGACGGGACAGGGTTTCACCCCTCCACTTT; CDR3aa: CASRRDRVSPLHF
d_gene: TRBD2; j_gene: TRBJ2-1; abundance: few; v_gene: TRBV20-1; CDR3nt: TGCAGTGCCAGGCGGGGGGTGGGCAATGAGCAGTTCTTC; CDR3aa: CSARRGVGNEQFF
d_gene: -; j_gene: TRBJ1-2; abundance: few; v_gene: TRBV5-1; CDR3nt: TGCGCCAGCAGCTTGGAGGACAGTTCCTATGGCTACACCTTC; CDR3aa: CASSLEDSSYGYTF
d_gene: -; j_gene: TRBJ1-1; abundance: few; v_gene: TRBV3-1; CDR3nt: TGTGCCAGCAGCCAGAGTGTGGGCAGGATGAACACTGAAGCTTTCTTT; CDR3aa: CASSQSVGRMNTEAFF
d_gene: TRBD1; j_gene: TRBJ1-2; abundance: few; v_gene: TRBV9; CDR3nt: TGTGCCAGCAGCGCGACGACAGGGGGCCGCCTTAACTATGGCTACACCTTC; CDR3aa: CASSATTGGRLNYGYTF
d_gene: TRBD2; j_gene: TRBJ2-7; abundance: few; v_gene: TRBV12-3/TRBV12-4; CDR3nt: TGTGCCAGCAGGATTAGCGGGAGTGGTTACGAGCAGTACTTC; CDR3aa: CASRISGSGYEQYF
d_gene: TRBD2; j_gene: TRBJ2-1; abundance: few; v_gene: TRBV5-1; CDR3nt: TGCGCCAGCAGCAAGGGGACTAGTAACTACAATGAGCAGTTCTTC; CDR3aa: CASSKGTSNYNEQFF
d_gene: -; j_gene: TRBJ1-3; abundance: few; v_gene: TRBV10-3; CDR3nt: TGTGCCATCAGATCAGGGGATGTGGGTCCTGGAAACACCATATATTTT; CDR3aa: CAIRSGDVGPGNTIYF
d_gene: TRBD1; j_gene: TRBJ1-2; abundance: -; v_gene: TRBV28; CDR3nt: TGTGCCAGCATCTCGACAGGGCTCTATGGCTACACCTTC; CDR3aa: CASISTGLYGYTF
d_gene: -; j_gene: TRBJ2-3; abundance: few; v_gene: TRBV7-3; CDR3nt: TGTGCCAGCAGTCCTGAAGCCTCAAGTACGCAGTATTTT; CDR3aa: CASSPEASSTQYF
d_gene: TRBD1; j_gene: TRBJ2-7; abundance: many; v_gene: TRBV10-3; CDR3nt: TGTGCCATATCCGGGACAGGGATCTACGAGCAGTACTTC; CDR3aa: CAISGTGIYEQYF
d_gene: TRBD2; j_gene: TRBJ2-3; abundance: -; v_gene: TRBV5-1; CDR3nt: TGCGCCAGCAGCGAAACTAGCGTCCCTAACACAGATACGCAGTATTTT; CDR3aa: CASSETSVPNTDTQYF
d_gene: TRBD2; j_gene: TRBJ2-1; abundance: many; v_gene: TRBV10-2; CDR3nt: TGCGCCAGCAGTGAGTCTGTAGCGGGGGGCCTGAGCTCCTACAATGAGCAGTTCTTC; CDR3aa: CASSESVAGGLSSYNEQFF
d_gene: TRBD1; j_gene: TRBJ2-3; abundance: -; v_gene: TRBV12-3/TRBV12-4; CDR3nt: TGTGCCAGCAGTGACAGGGATAGAGGAGATACGCAGTATTTT; CDR3aa: CASSDRDRGDTQYF
d_gene: TRBD1; j_gene: TRBJ2-7; abundance: -; v_gene: TRBV20-1; CDR3nt: TGCAGTGCTAGTTTGAGGCAGGGGGACTACGAGCAGTACTTC; CDR3aa: CSASLRQGDYEQYF
d_gene: TRBD2; j_gene: TRBJ2-5; abundance: few; v_gene: TRBV20-1; CDR3nt: TGCAGTGCTAAAACCGGGACTAGCGAAGAGACCCAGTACTTC; CDR3aa: CSAKTGTSEETQYF
d_gene: -; j_gene: TRBJ2-7; abundance: many; v_gene: TRBV29-1; CDR3nt: TGCAGCGTTGAAGATGCGGTGCGGTACGAGCAGTACTTC; CDR3aa: CSVEDAVRYEQYF
d_gene: TRBD1; j_gene: TRBJ2-5; abundance: -; v_gene: TRBV12-3/TRBV12-4; CDR3nt: TGTGCCAGCAGTTTGACTGGAAGGGGGCGAGAGACCCAGTACTTC; CDR3aa: CASSLTGRGRETQYF
d_gene: -; j_gene: TRBJ2-6; abundance: many; v_gene: TRBV12-3/TRBV12-4; CDR3nt: TGTGCCAGCAGTTTTCGCCGGCAGGCTGGGGCCAACGTCCTGACTTTC; CDR3aa: CASSFRRQAGANVLTF
d_gene: -; j_gene: TRBJ2-7; abundance: -; v_gene: TRBV21-1; CDR3nt: TGTGCCAGCAGCATAGTCCGGGACAGGAGCTCCTACGAGCAGTACTTC; CDR3aa: CASSIVRDRSSYEQYF
d_gene: TRBD2; j_gene: TRBJ2-1; abundance: -; v_gene: TRBV4-1; CDR3nt: TGCGCCAGCAGCCAAGATGTGCGGGGGGGCCGTTACGAGCAGTTCTTC; CDR3aa: CASSQDVRGGRYEQFF